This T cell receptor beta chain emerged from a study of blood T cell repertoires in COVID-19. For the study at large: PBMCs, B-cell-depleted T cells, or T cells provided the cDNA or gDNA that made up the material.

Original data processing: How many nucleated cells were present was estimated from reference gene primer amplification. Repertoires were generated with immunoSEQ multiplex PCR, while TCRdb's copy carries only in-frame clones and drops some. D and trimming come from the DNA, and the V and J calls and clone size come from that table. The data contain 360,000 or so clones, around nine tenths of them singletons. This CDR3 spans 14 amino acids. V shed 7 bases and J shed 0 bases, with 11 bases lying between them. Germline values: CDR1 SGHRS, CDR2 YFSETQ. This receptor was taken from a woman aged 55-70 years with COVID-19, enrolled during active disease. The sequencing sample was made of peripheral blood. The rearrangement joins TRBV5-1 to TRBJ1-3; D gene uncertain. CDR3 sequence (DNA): TGCGCCAGCTCCGGGAGTTCCTCTGGAAACACCATATATTTT. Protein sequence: CASSGSSSGNTIYF.